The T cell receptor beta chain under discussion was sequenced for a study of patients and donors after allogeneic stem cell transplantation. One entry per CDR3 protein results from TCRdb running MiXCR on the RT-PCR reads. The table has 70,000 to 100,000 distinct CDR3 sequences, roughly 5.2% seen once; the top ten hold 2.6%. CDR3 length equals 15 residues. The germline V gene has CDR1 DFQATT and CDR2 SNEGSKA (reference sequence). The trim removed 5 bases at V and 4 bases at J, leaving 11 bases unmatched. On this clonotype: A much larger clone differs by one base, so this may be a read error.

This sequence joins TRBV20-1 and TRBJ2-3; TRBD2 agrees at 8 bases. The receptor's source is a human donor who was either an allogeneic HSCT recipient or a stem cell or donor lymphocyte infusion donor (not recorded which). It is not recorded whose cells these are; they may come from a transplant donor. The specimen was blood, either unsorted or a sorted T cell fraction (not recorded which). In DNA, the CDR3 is TGCAGTGCTGGATCCCCCGCGGGAGGTGCAGATACGCAGTATTTT. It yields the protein CSAGSPAGGADTQYF.